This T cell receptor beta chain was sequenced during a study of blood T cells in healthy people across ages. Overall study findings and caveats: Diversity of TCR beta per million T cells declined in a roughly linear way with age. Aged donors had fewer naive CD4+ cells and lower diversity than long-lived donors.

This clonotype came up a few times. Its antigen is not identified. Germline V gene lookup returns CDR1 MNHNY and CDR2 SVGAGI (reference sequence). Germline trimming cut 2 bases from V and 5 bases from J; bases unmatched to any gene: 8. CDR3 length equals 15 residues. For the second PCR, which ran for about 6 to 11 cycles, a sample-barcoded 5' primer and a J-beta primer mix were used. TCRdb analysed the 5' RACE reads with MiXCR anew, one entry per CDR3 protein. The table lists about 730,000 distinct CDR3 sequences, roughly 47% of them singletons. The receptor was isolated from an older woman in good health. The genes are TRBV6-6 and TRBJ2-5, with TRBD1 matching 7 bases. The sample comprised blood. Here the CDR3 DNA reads TGTGCCAGCAGTTACCCCCCAGGGGGTACGGAGACCCAGTACTTC. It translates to CASSYPPGGTETQYF.